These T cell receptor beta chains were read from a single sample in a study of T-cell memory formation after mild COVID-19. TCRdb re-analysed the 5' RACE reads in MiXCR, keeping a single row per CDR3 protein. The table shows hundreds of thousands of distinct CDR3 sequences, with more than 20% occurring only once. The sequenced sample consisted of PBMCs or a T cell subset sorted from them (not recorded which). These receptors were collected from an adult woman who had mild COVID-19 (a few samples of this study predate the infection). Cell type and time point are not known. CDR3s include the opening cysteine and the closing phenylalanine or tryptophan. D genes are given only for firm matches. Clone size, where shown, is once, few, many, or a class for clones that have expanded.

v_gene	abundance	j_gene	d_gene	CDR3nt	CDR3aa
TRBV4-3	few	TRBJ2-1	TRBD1	TGCGCCAGCAGTCCGACAGGGGGTAACTTCAATGAGCAGTTCTTC	CASSPTGGNFNEQFF
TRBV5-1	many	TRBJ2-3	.	TGCGCCAGCAGCTCGTTAGCGGATACGCAGTATTTT	CASSSLADTQYF
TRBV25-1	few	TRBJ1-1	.	TGTGCCAGCAGTGATAAGACAGTCGGGGACACTGAAGCTTTCTTT	CASSDKTVGDTEAFF
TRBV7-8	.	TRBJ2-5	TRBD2	TGTGCCAGCAGCGTTCGACTAGCGGGGTTACAAGAGACCCAGTACTTC	CASSVRLAGLQETQYF
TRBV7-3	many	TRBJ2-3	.	TGTGCCAGCAGCACCGGTGGGAACACAGATACGCAGTATTTT	CASSTGGNTDTQYF
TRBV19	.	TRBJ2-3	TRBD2	TGTGCCAGTAGTATCCCCGGGAGGGGCTCAGATACGCAGTATTTT	CASSIPGRGSDTQYF
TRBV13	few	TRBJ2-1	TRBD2	TGTGCCAGCATTGGGGCGGGGGGCTACAATGAGCAGTTCTTC	CASIGAGGYNEQFF
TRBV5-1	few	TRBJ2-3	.	TGCGCCAGCAGCGCAGGTCAGGGGATGGGCACAGATACGCAGTATTTT	CASSAGQGMGTDTQYF
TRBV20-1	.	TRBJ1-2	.	TGCAGTGTTCCGGCGCCGGCTCCCAACTATGGCTACACTTTC	CSVPAPAPNYGYTF
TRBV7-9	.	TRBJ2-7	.	TGTGCCAGCAGTCACCGGTCCAGTCTGGAAGTAGAGCAGTACTTC	CASSHRSSLEVEQYF
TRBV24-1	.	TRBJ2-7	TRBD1	TGTGCCACCAGTGATCGGACAGGGGGCTTCGAGGAGCAGTACTTC	CATSDRTGGFEEQYF
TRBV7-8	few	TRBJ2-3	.	TGTGCCAGCAGCTTCCTCAGGACGCGCGAAGCGCAGTATTTT	CASSFLRTREAQYF
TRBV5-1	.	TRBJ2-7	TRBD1	TGCGCCAGCAGCTTGGGGGCCACAGGGGGCCGTACCTACGAGCAGTACTTC	CASSLGATGGRTYEQYF
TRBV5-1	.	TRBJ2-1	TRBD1	TGCGCCAGCAGCCGGGTCGGACAGGATGGGGTCTTC	CASSRVGQDGVF
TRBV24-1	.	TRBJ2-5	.	TGTGCCACCAGTGCCGGGGGGACAGTCCAAGAGACCCAGTACTTC	CATSAGGTVQETQYF
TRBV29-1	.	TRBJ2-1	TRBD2	TGCAGCGCCGTGACTAGCGCCTCCTACAATGAGCAGTTCTTC	CSAVTSASYNEQFF
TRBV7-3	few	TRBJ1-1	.	TGTGCCAGCAGCAACTCCAAGGGGGGGCGAGCTTTCTTT	CASSNSKGGRAFF
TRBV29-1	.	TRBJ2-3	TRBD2	TGCAGCGTTGAACGGGCTAGCGGGAGGTCAGATACGCAGTATTTT	CSVERASGRSDTQYF
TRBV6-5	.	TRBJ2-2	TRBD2	TGTGCCAGCAGTTACTCTGGACTAGCGGGGGCCCCGAACACCGGGGAGCTGTTTTTT	CASSYSGLAGAPNTGELFF
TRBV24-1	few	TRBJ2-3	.	TGTGCCACCAGTGATTTGCGAGGGGGGATCACAGATACGCAGTATTTT	CATSDLRGGITDTQYF
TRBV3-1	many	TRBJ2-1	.	TGTGCCAGCAGCCAAGGGGCAGGGGCTAACAATGAGCAGTTCTTC	CASSQGAGANNEQFF
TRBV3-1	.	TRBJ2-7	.	TGTGCCAGCAGCCACGACAGAACCTACGAGCAGTACTTC	CASSHDRTYEQYF
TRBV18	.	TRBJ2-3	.	TGTGCCAGCTCACCTTCATTCGGTTTGGATACGCAGTATTTT	CASSPSFGLDTQYF
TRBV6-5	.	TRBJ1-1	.	TGTGCCAGCAGTTACTCCTATCGGGAGGGGGCTTTCTTT	CASSYSYREGAFF
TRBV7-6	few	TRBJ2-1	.	TGTGCCAGCAGCTGGGGTCCCAGGAGCTCCTACAATGAGCAGTTCTTC	CASSWGPRSSYNEQFF
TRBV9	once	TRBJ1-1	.	TGTGCCAGCAGCGACCGTATGGGTGGCCACACTGAAGCTTTCTTT	CASSDRMGGHTEAFF
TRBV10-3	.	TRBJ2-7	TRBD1	TGTGCCATCTCGGGACAGGGCGGCTCCTACGAGCAGTACTTC	CAISGQGGSYEQYF
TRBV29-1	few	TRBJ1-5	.	TGCAGCGTTGAAGAAACCCCAGCTCAGCCCCAGCATTTT	CSVEETPAQPQHF
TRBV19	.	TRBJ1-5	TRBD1	TGTGCCAGTCAGGGGGCCTATCAGCCCCAGCATTTT	CASQGAYQPQHF